This T cell receptor beta chain appears in the sequencing data of a study of blood T cell repertoires in COVID-19. Looking at the study overall: COVID-19 samples collected from the United States, Italy and Spain covered acute and convalescent phases.

Authors' data handling: Scientists estimated how many nucleated cells there were by amplifying reference gene primers. This table comes from immunoSEQ multiplex PCR, and its TCRdb copy is limited to in-frame clones, with some not included. V and J calls and clone size come straight from that table; D and trimming were deduced from the DNA. The table shows approximately 120,000 clones, with roughly 92% occurring only once. The CDR3 length is 16 residues. V was clipped by 4 bases and J by 3 bases; unmatched bases: 8. The germline gives CDR1 SGHNT, CDR2 YYREEE (reference sequence). The receptor was isolated from a man aged 50 to 59 with COVID-19, enrolled during active disease. The V gene is TRBV5-4, the J gene TRBJ2-2; 8 bases line up with TRBD2. Sequencing input: peripheral blood. The CDR3: CASSRRLAGHTGELFF. DNA of the CDR3: TGTGCCAGCAGCCGGAGGCTAGCGGGCCACACCGGGGAGCTGTTTTTT.